This T cell receptor beta chain was identified in a study of control samples from healthy donors and cancer patients. This clone was seen a single time. Per germline, CDR1 LGHDT and CDR2 YNNKEL (reference sequence). The CDR3 length is 14 residues. Germline trimming cut 4 bases from V and 7 bases from J; bases unmatched to any gene: 7. Sequenced by immunoSEQ multiplex PCR; TCRdb stores in-frame clones only, minus some. The sample has roughly 200,000 clones; approximately 90% are singletons. The rearrangement links TRBV3-1 (or the pseudogene TRBV3-2) to TRBJ2-1; 7 bases line up with TRBD2. The specimen sequenced was blood. The clonotype comes from a man aged 25 to 40 in good health. CDR3 region: CASSRRGTQNEQFF. The CDR3 DNA is TGTGCCAGCAGCCGGCGGGGGACCCAAAATGAGCAGTTCTTC.